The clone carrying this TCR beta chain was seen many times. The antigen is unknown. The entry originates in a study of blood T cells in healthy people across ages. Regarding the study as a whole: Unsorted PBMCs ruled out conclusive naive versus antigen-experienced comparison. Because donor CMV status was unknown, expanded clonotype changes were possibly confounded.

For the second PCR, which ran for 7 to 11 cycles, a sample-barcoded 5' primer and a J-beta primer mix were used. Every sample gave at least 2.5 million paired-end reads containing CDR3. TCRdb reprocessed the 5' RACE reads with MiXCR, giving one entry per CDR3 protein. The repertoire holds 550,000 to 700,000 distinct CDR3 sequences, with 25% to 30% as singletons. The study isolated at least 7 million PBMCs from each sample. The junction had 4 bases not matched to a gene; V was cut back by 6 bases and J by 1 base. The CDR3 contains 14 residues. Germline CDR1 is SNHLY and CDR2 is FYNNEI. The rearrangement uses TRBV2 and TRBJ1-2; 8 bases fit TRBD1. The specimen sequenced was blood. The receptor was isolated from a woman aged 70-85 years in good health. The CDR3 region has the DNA TGTGCCAGCAGAAGGGACAGGAATAACTATGGCTACACCTTC. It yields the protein CASRRDRNNYGYTF.